This paragraph reports one TCR beta chain. This clonotype was seen a handful of times. This receptor's antigen is unknown. No clone much larger than this one lies a single base away; base qualities are absent. The sample is drawn from a study of precursors of human CD4 cytotoxic T cells listed by TCRdb under 2018. Concerning the study at large: In total, 14 donors contributed CD4+ memory subsets to the bulk TCR-seq analysis. TCR-seq analysis of 12 to 15 donors yielded TCRalpha and TCRbeta chain sequences (table S7).

To test whether a precursor-effector relationship exists among CD4 cytotoxic T cells, bulk UMI-based TCR sequencing was run on four sorted CD4+ memory subsets: TCM, TEM, IL-7Rhigh TEMRA, and IL-7R- TEMRA. Cells were obtained from peripheral blood mononuclear cells that had been isolated from human blood. TCRdb lists the instrument as Illumina MiSeq. Per the original workflow: Repertoire diversity was measured with the Shannon-Wiener index computed in VDJtools. TCRbeta clonotypes with a clonotype frequency of at least 3 were defined as expanded. TCRdb cleaned the public reads at Q25 with fastp, built clones with MiXCR and kept in-frame beta chains. Every entry covers one CDR3 protein and lists the most common genes and DNA from its rows. It is TCRdb's table, rather than the study itself, that gives the V and J calls and clone size. Here the sample has around 800 distinct CDR3 sequences; about 16% occur a single time. The top ten hold 11% of the sample.

As encoded in the germline V gene, CDR1 is SGHRS while CDR2 is YFSETQ. Germline trimming amounts to 4 bases on V and 5 bases on J, with 11 as the count of junction bases outside the gene matches. The CDR3 covers 17 residues, taking in both the cysteine and the phenylalanine. Just the 51-base CDR3 DNA is kept, in frame starting at base 1. Findings and caveats that apply to the study as a whole: Some bulk TCR-seq comparisons included only 13 of the 14 donors, suggesting not every subset was available for every donor. Expanded effector clonotypes made up a larger fraction of IL-7Rhigh TEMRA clonotypes than of TEM or TCM clonotypes. Compared with the TCM and TEM subsets, the IL-7Rhigh and IL-7R- TEMRA subsets had more restricted TCR repertoires, marked by lower diversity and more expanded clonotypes. According to the authors, a human observational design cannot definitively establish the direction of differentiation between precursor and effector cells.

Recombination joined TRBV5-1 with TRBJ2-3, and 12 bases in between align with TRBD2. Sequencing was done on a sample of memory CD4+ T cells from blood (PBMCs). The sequence was obtained from a human donor in good health. Here is the DNA: TGCGCCAGCAGCCAAGGATCTAGCGGGAGGGCCGAAGATACGCAGTATTTT. Its protein product is CASSQGSSGRAEDTQYF. The variable domain in full, with residues beyond the CDR3 obtained from the reference TRBV5-1 and TRBJ2-3 genes, is KAGVTQTPRYLIKTRGQQVTLSCSPISGHRSVSWYQQTPGQGLQFLFEYFSETQRNKGNFPGRFSGRQFSNSRSEMNVSTLELGDSALYLCASSQGSSGRAEDTQYFGPGTRLTVL.